This TCR beta chain was observed in a study of regulatory T cells in long-lasting Graves disease. According to the study, TCR beta libraries were built with iRepertoire HTBI primers and CDR3-region Arm-PCR. Each CDR3 protein is one row after TCRdb ran MiXCR on the multiplex PCR reads. The table has about half a million distinct CDR3 sequences, 12% seen once; the top ten hold roughly 8.2%. In this sample, this clonotype turned up many times. V was trimmed by 5 bases and J by 2 bases, leaving 16 bases between them. Germline V lookup: CDR1 SGHTA, CDR2 FQGNSA. The CDR3 is made up of 15 amino acids. Time point indicated: newly diagnosed GD, antithyroid drugs for less than 3 months. The TCR library was made from RNA that had been extracted from PBMCs in TRIzol. The same specimen was also included in a second study, on T cells in Graves' hyperthyroidism and ophthalmopathy.

This sequence joins TRBV7-2 and TRBJ2-7; D may be TRBD1 or TRBD2 (6 bases each). The sequenced sample was peripheral blood mononuclear cells (PBMCs), obtained at new diagnosis, from a patient treated with antithyroid drugs. The clonotype originates from a woman aged 25 to 39 with Graves disease. In DNA form, the CDR3 reads TGTGCCAGCAGCAATAGGGGGACTCAACCCTACGAGCAGTACTTC. Amino acid sequence: CASSNRGTQPYEQYF.